These 28 T cell receptor beta chains originate from one sample sequenced in a study of radiation and T cells in renal cell carcinoma. Sample time point: blood 4 weeks post-SBRT, at nephrectomy. Treatment in this sample: 15 Gy SBRT to primary tumor, nephrectomy 4 weeks later. Assay: immunoSEQ multiplex PCR; the TCRdb copy retains only in-frame clones and omits some. This table has roughly 170,000 clones, about nine tenths appearing once. Here the sequenced sample was blood, taken from a patient whose treatment included radiotherapy and nephrectomy. These receptors originate from a woman aged 45 to 65 with renal cell carcinoma.

The rearrangement links TRBV6-6 to TRBJ1-2; D uncertain. CDR1 is MNHNY and CDR2 is SVGAGI in the germline V gene (reference sequence). The V gene lost 5 bases and the J gene lost 6 bases, with 13 bases spanning the gap. The CDR3 runs 13 residues. CDR3 nucleotides: TGTGCCAGCAGTCCACATAAGGCGGATGGCTACACCTTC. Translation: CASSPHKADGYTF.

The chain has TRBV29-1 and TRBJ1-3; no reliable D call. The CDR3 extends over 10 amino acids. CDR1 SQVTM and CDR2 ANQGSEA come from the germline V gene. Trimming cost V 7 bases and J 8 bases, with 9 bases left between them. The CDR3 nucleotides are TGCAGCGCCGGCGCAGACACCATATATTTT. Translating it yields CSAGADTIYF.

Comments on this clone: The sample has other DNA sequences that encode this CDR3 too. The chain uses TRBV9 and TRBJ1-1; no firm D call. CDR1 and CDR2 from the germline V gene are SGDLS and YYNGEE. The V end was cut by 0 bases, the J end by 4 bases, with 10 bases between. The CDR3 runs to 14 residues. The CDR3 DNA reads TGTGCCAGCAGCGTAGTAGTGGGAGGCACTGAAGCTTTCTTT. Amino acid sequence: CASSVVVGGTEAFF. Using reference TRBV9 and TRBJ1-1 for the parts outside the CDR3, the full variable domain is DSGVTQTPKHLITATGQRVTLRCSPRSGDLSVYWYQQSLDQGLQFLIQYYNGEERAKGNILERFSAQQFPDLHSELNLSSLELGDSALYFCASSVVVGGTEAFFGQGTRLTVV.

The rearrangement uses TRBV6-1 and TRBJ1-2; D is ambiguous. The CDR3 spans 12 residues. The ends were cut back, 8 bases at V and 0 bases at J, with 7 bases in the middle. Germline assignment: CDR1 MNHNS and CDR2 SASEGT. As DNA, the CDR3 is TGTGCCAGCGACGGATCTAACTATGGCTACACCTTC. Amino acids: CASDGSNYGYTF.

The chain uses TRBV5-1 and TRBJ2-3, with 14 bases identical to TRBD2. The CDR3 is 16 amino acids. The ends lost 3 bases at V and 5 bases at J; junction bases unmatched: 5. In germline, CDR1 is SGHRS, CDR2 YFSETQ. CDR3 nucleotides: TGCGCCAGCAGCTCGGGACTAGCGGGGGTAGGAGATACGCAGTATTTT. Amino acid sequence: CASSSGLAGVGDTQYF. The complete variable domain, with remaining parts taken from reference TRBV5-1 and TRBJ2-3, reads KAGVTQTPRYLIKTRGQQVTLSCSPISGHRSVSWYQQTPGQGLQFLFEYFSETQRNKGNFPGRFSGRQFSNSRSEMNVSTLELGDSALYLCASSSGLAGVGDTQYFGPGTRLTVL.

The chain employs TRBV6-5 and TRBJ1-4; D is ambiguous. This CDR3 is 14 amino acids long. Trimming pared 4 bases from V and 4 bases from J, leaving 10 bases between. CDR1 and CDR2 from the germline V gene are MNHEY and SVGAGI. The CDR3, as DNA: TGTGCCAGCAGTTCGGGCCGGGTTAATGAAAAACTGTTTTTT. Translation gives CASSSGRVNEKLFF.

The V call is TRBV6-5, the J call TRBJ1-5, with D possibly TRBD1 on 5 matching bases. CDR1 is MNHEY and CDR2 is SVGAGI in the germline V gene. V lost 8 bases and J lost 6, with 17 bases in between. The CDR3 length is 14 residues. CDR3 amino acids: CASWGGGSGQPQHF. The CDR3 region has the DNA TGTGCCAGCTGGGGGGGTGGATCGGGTCAGCCCCAGCATTTT.

The J gene is TRBJ2-3, the V gene TRBV2; 9 nucleotides agree with TRBD1. V was clipped by 5 bases and J by 3 bases; unmatched bases: 6. There are 15 residues in the CDR3. Germline assignment: CDR1 SNHLY and CDR2 FYNNEI. The CDR3 coding sequence is TGTGCCAGCAGTTCCGGGACAGGGTTTACAGATACGCAGTATTTT. It translates to CASSSGTGFTDTQYF.

This chain connects TRBV12-1 to TRBJ2-1; the D call in the table, TRBD1, was not verified against the DNA. TRBV12-1 is annotated as a pseudogene. The CDR3 spans 17 residues. The CDR3 nucleotides are TGTGCCAGCAGCTTTCGGACAGTCACACTCCACTACAATGAGCAGTTCTTC. Its translation is CASSFRTVTLHYNEQFF.

Points on this clone: The germline gene is not matched at one end of the junction; a read error may be the cause. The V gene is TRBV7-7, the J gene TRBJ1-5; weak D call: TRBD1 (5 bases). CDR1 and CDR2 from the germline V gene are SSHAT and FNYEAQ (reference sequence). This CDR3 region has 13 residues. CDR3 amino acids: CASSQGVNQPQHF. The CDR3 DNA follows: TGTGCTAGCAGCCAGGGAGTGAATCAGCCCCAGCATTTT.

The rearrangement links TRBV2 to TRBJ1-2; D is perhaps TRBD1 (5 bases). Germline CDR1 and CDR2: SNHLY and FYNNEI. V lost 7 bases, J lost 3 bases, and 9 bases lay in between. CDR3 length equals 12 residues. The CDR3 is CASNQGYYGYTF. CDR3 DNA: TGTGCCAGCAATCAGGGATACTATGGCTACACCTTC.

The CDR3 bases are TGTGCCAGCAGACCCACCACCGGGACCCTATCTGGGCAGTTCTTC. This encodes CASRPTTGTLSGQFF. This chain joins TRBV2 and TRBJ2-1; D might be TRBD1 or TRBD2, each matching 5 bases. The CDR3 runs 15 residues. The V gene lost 6 bases and the J gene lost 12 bases, with 24 bases spanning the gap. Germline values: CDR1 SNHLY, CDR2 FYNNEI.

This chain connects TRBV23-1 to TRBJ1-2, with 9 bases fitting TRBD1. TRBV23-1 is given ORF status, its function remaining uncertain. The CDR3 length is 13 residues. Trimming at V came to 11 bases and at J to 3 bases, leaving 7 bases not matched to a gene. CDR3 bases: TGCGCCCCCGGACAGGGGACGGACTATGGCTACACCTTC. Translating gives CAPGQGTDYGYTF.

V usage is TRBV19 and J usage is TRBJ1-4, with a weak D call TRBD1 (6 bases). Trimming cost V 7 bases and J 7 bases, with 19 bases left between them. Germline-derived CDR1 and CDR2 are LNHDA and SQIVND (reference sequence). This CDR3 has 15 residues. CDR3 sequence: CASKREGGKSEKLFF. Here the CDR3 DNA reads TGTGCCAGTAAGAGAGAGGGGGGAAAAAGTGAAAAACTGTTTTTT.

The rearrangement uses TRBV2 and TRBJ2-7; tentatively, D is TRBD2 (6 bases). CDR3 length: 15 residues. Germline-derived CDR1 and CDR2 are SNHLY and FYNNEI. Trimming shortened V by 7 bases and J by 2 bases, and 18 bases separated the two germline ends. Here the CDR3 reads CASTRPEGRTYEQYF. The CDR3 DNA is TGTGCCAGCACCAGACCGGAGGGGCGGACCTACGAGCAGTACTTC.

The rearrangement uses TRBV5-1 and TRBJ2-5; 8 bases align to TRBD1. This CDR3 has 17 residues. With 0 bases clipped from V and 2 bases from J, the junction kept 9 bases outside the gene matches. Germline assignment: CDR1 SGHRS and CDR2 YFSETQ. This chain's CDR3 is CASSLALAQGGQETQYF. CDR3 DNA sequence: TGCGCCAGCAGCTTGGCCCTGGCACAGGGGGGTCAAGAGACCCAGTACTTC.

The chain employs TRBV5-6 and TRBJ2-5; tentatively, D is TRBD1 or TRBD2 (6 bases each). The germline V gene encodes CDR1 SGHDT and CDR2 YYEEEE. This CDR3 has 12 residues. The V gene lost 4 bases and the J gene lost 14 bases, with 18 bases spanning the gap. This CDR3 reads CASSPLGGPLYF. The CDR3 DNA reads TGTGCCAGCAGCCCTCTGGGGGGCCCCCTTTACTTC.

The chain uses TRBV13 and TRBJ2-1; 8 positions match TRBD2. After removal of 5 bases from V and 4 bases from J, the junction contained 10 bases not matched to a gene. There are 16 residues in the CDR3. Germline assignment: CDR1 PRHDT and CDR2 FYEKMQ (reference sequence). The CDR3 DNA sequence: TGTGCCAGCAGCCTTCAAGCGGGGGCACAATACAATGAGCAGTTCTTC. Its translation is CASSLQAGAQYNEQFF.

This clone showed up just a few times. The chain combines TRBV6-1 with TRBJ2-7; D is unresolved. Trimming pared 11 bases from V and 3 bases from J, leaving 11 bases between. Per the germline V gene, CDR1 is MNHNS and CDR2 is SASEGT. This CDR3 spans 11 amino acids. The CDR3 region is CASKGNYEQYF. The CDR3 DNA reads TGTGCCTCGAAAGGGAACTACGAGCAGTACTTC.

The sample holds a few counts of this clone. The chain employs TRBV25-1 and TRBJ2-3; no firm D call. The CDR3 has 14 amino acids. The V end lost 3 bases, the J end lost 0 bases, and 7 bases lay between the germline ends. From germline, CDR1 is MGHDK and CDR2 SYGVNS. CDR3 region: CASSDFSSTDTQYF. The CDR3, as DNA: TGTGCCAGCAGTGATTTCTCTAGCACAGATACGCAGTATTTT.

The chain is built from TRBV6-6 and TRBJ2-7; TRBD2 aligns across 9 bases. CDR1 and CDR2 (germline): MNHNY, SVGAGI (reference sequence). J lost 4 bases, V lost 6 bases, and 10 bases had no gene match. This CDR3 comprises 15 residues. CDR3 DNA sequence: TGTGCCAGCAGCTTTAGCGGGGGAGTGGGTTACGAGCAGTACTTC. Protein sequence: CASSFSGGVGYEQYF.

V and J are TRBV5-5 and TRBJ2-1, with D unresolved. Per germline, CDR1 SGHKS and CDR2 YYEKEE (reference sequence). The CDR3 sequence is 14 residues long. V lost 0 bases to trimming and J lost 4 bases, with 8 bases between them. The CDR3 DNA is TGTGCCAGCAGCTTGGAGACGGAATACAATGAGCAGTTCTTC. This encodes CASSLETEYNEQFF.

DNA of the CDR3: TGTGCCAGCAGCTCGCCACGGGTGCAACGGGGCTACACCTTC. Translated: CASSSPRVQRGYTF. The chain couples TRBV11-2 to TRBJ1-2; D gene ambiguous. CDR3 length equals 14 residues. Germline CDR1 is SGHAT and CDR2 is FQNNGV. V lost 4 bases and J lost 8, with 17 bases in between.

The chain joins TRBV7-2 to TRBJ2-1; TRBD2 aligns across 8 bases. V shed 3 bases and J 6 bases; nucleotides not matched to a gene: 10. This CDR3 is 16 amino acids long. Per the germline V gene, CDR1 is SGHTA and CDR2 is FQGNSA. DNA for the CDR3: TGTGCCAGCAGCTTGACGACCTCGGGACTAGTCAATGAGCAGTTCTTC. Translation gives CASSLTTSGLVNEQFF. Filled out from reference TRBV7-2 and TRBJ2-1, the complete variable domain reads GAGVSQSPSNKVTEKGKDVELRCDPISGHTALYWYRQSLGQGLEFLIYFQGNSAPDKSGLPSDRFSAERTGGSVSTLTIQRTQQEDSAVYLCASSLTTSGLVNEQFFGPGTRLTVL.

The chain recombines TRBV6-5 with TRBJ2-7; 11 bases are shared with TRBD2. The CDR3 length is 15 residues. With 6 bases clipped from V and 4 bases from J, the junction kept 8 bases outside the gene matches. Germline lookup yields CDR1 MNHEY and CDR2 SVGAGI. The CDR3 spells CASSSSGGALYEQYF. The DNA of the CDR3 is TGTGCCAGCAGCAGTAGCGGGGGGGCCTTGTACGAGCAGTACTTC.

The chain links TRBV7-2 to TRBJ2-7, with TRBD2 matching 7 bases. The CDR3 contains 14 residues. Germline loops: CDR1 SGHTA, CDR2 FQGNSA. V shed 2 bases and J 3 bases; nucleotides not matched to a gene: 4. CDR3 sequence: CASSLYGGDYEQYF. The CDR3, as DNA: TGTGCCAGCAGCTTATATGGGGGGGACTACGAGCAGTACTTC.

The chain has TRBV7-5 and TRBJ1-2. TRBV7-5 is listed as a pseudogene. The CDR3 runs to 18 residues. CDR3 sequence: CARSPPLRRARFSYGYTF. CDR3 coding DNA: TGTGCCAGAAGCCCCCCCCTCCGTCGGGCCCGCTTTTCCTATGGCTACACCTTC.

The chain links TRBV6-1 to TRBJ1-2; a weak D match, TRBD1 (5 bases). From germline, CDR1 is MNHNS and CDR2 SASEGT. The CDR3 covers 13 residues. V was trimmed by 7 bases and J by 4 bases, leaving 13 bases between them. CDR3 DNA sequence: TGTGCCAGCACCGAGGCAGGGAGCTATGGCTACACCTTC. Protein: CASTEAGSYGYTF.